This TCR beta chain is drawn from a study of blood T cell repertoires in COVID-19. In the source study's methods: Amplifying reference gene primers gave estimates of nucleated cell counts. Clones were sequenced by immunoSEQ multiplex PCR, and TCRdb holds only the in-frame ones, with some missing. Clone size and the V and J calls come from that table; the DNA yielded D and trimming. The profile covers about 120,000 clones, with roughly 87% appearing a single time and around 7.7% taken by the ten largest. Germline loops: CDR1 MNHNY, CDR2 SVGAGI (reference sequence). The CDR3 extends over 17 amino acids. V lost 5 bases and J 0 bases, leaving 18 bases between the germline ends.

The sequence came from a human donor in a cohort sampled during active COVID-19. The specimen sequenced was peripheral blood. J is TRBJ2-3 and V is TRBV6-6; D unclear. CDR3 sequence reads: CASSPPRRGVSTDTQYF. The CDR3 bases are TGTGCCAGCAGTCCCCCGAGACGAGGAGTTAGCACAGATACGCAGTATTTT.